This T cell receptor beta chain was sequenced for a study of spatial heterogeneity in lung cancer. Study-level background: The count of detected beta-chain sequences consistently exceeded that of alpha-chain sequences.

Germline values: CDR1 SGHVS, CDR2 FNYEAQ. Trimming stripped 0 bases from V and 3 bases from J, with 12 bases between. This CDR3 region has 15 residues. Individual TCR cDNA molecules each bore their own unique molecular identifier. TCRdb used MiXCR to reprocess the 5' RACE reads, holding one entry per CDR3 protein. Of 950 to 1,500 distinct CDR3 sequences in the sample, 25% to 30% were seen once. Time point indicated: sample taken at primary tumor resection. A total of approximately 70 untreated early-stage non-small cell lung cancer patients served as donors. In each case, whole RNA from tumor, nontumor lung or frozen PBMC was sequenced unsorted. The table lists this clonotype with a few counts.

The genes are TRBV7-6 and TRBJ2-7; tentatively, D is TRBD2 (6 bases). Sequencing used normal lung tissue next to the tumor, obtained at surgery. The receptor comes from a female donor with early-stage non-small cell lung cancer. The CDR3 nucleotides read TGTGCCAGCAGCTTAGCCCCCGGGGGATACTACGAGCAGTACTTC. This gives the protein CASSLAPGGYYEQYF.